A selection of T cell receptor beta chains follows, all from one sample in a study of beta chain features in type 1 diabetes. Clones were sequenced by immunoSEQ multiplex PCR, and TCRdb holds only the in-frame ones, with some missing. The data hold approximately 730,000 clones, with about an eighth observed a single time. The sample taken for sequencing was naive CD4+ T cells from blood. Receptor source: a man aged 18-30 years with type 1 diabetes. Each CDR3 is given without its conserved first and last residue.

TRBJ2-3,TRBV30,AWSVLRLAWGTDTQY
TRBJ2-7,TRBV27,ASHGTGSYEQY
TRBJ2-7,TRBV28,ASNAGRYEQY
TRBJ1-4,TRBV27,ASSLDRSQEKLF
TRBJ2-7,TRBV19,ASSYGGRNPYEQY
TRBJ2-7,TRBV6-5,ASSTQHGTPGEQY
TRBJ1-6,TRBV10-3,AISESVSGGDSPLH
TRBJ1-1,TRBV10-3,AISDSLGTEAF
TRBJ2-2,TRBV27,ASSRWTGELF
TRBJ2-7,TRBV28,ASSLASHLEQY
TRBJ2-5,TRBV29-1,SVAGGQETQY
TRBJ2-1,TRBV18,ASSPPQESSYNEQF
TRBJ2-1,TRBV9,ASSVLQGNNEQF
TRBJ1-2,TRBV6-6,ASSSPSGQPYGYT
TRBJ2-4,TRBV30,AWSVGLAKNIQY
TRBJ2-2,TRBV18,ASSTAEELF
TRBJ2-3,TRBV7-9,ASSLQADTQY
TRBJ1-1,TRBV29-1,SVGGGTRTEAF
TRBJ1-1,TRBV19,ASSGPVNTEAF
TRBJ1-1,TRBV28,ASSQGWEAF
TRBJ2-7,TRBV25-1,ASSDFGGESSYEQY
TRBJ2-3,TRBV5-6,ASSSTDTQY
TRBJ1-4,TRBV4-2,ASSQATGGVKEKLF
TRBJ2-7,TRBV28,ASSFLGYEQY
TRBJ1-6,TRBV7-9,ASTVNNAGALGLH
TRBJ2-5,TRBV10-3,AISDAGGKETQY
TRBJ1-1,TRBV30,AWDGGIEAF
TRBJ1-1,TRBV19,ASSIVSKNTEAF
TRBJ1-5,TRBV2,ASSDTAGGGNQPQH
TRBJ2-1,TRBV7-2,ASSSVQVISYNEQF
TRBJ1-1,TRBV7-6,ASSHPGGATEAF
TRBJ1-2,TRBV28,ASSSTGTYGYT
TRBJ2-3,TRBV7-2,AGSITSGGRNTQY
TRBJ1-2,TRBV15,ATSRDFLQTLYGYT
TRBJ1-1,TRBV5-1,ASSLDPGQPNTEAF
TRBJ1-1,TRBV5-1,ASSFVGAEAF
TRBJ1-5,TRBV5-4,ASSFGNQPQH
TRBJ1-1,TRBV9,ASSVAQGASNTEAF
TRBJ1-4,TRBV28,ASSFTGMGEKLF
TRBJ1-1,TRBV5-1,ASSLWRQGNTEAF
TRBJ2-1,TRBV2,AIPGNSGGSYNEQF
TRBJ2-7,TRBV18,ASSPPKGTSYEQY
TRBJ2-2,TRBV7-9,ASTIGDNANTGELV
TRBJ1-2,TRBV29-1,SVEEEGLGAGYT
TRBJ2-1,TRBV29-1,SVRGGDEQF
TRBJ2-1,TRBV29-1,SHDGLAGENSYNEQF
TRBJ2-7,TRBV7-9,ASSLGTSSYEQY
TRBJ1-2,TRBV15,ATSRVQPSPHGYT
TRBJ2-1,TRBV5-1,ASSLDGGGFINNEQF
TRBJ1-2,TRBV7-2,ASSPQGGDGYT